This entry features one TCR beta chain sequence. The data were taken from a study of blood T cell repertoires in COVID-19. At the level of the study: The samples span acute and convalescent COVID-19 from the United States, Italy and Spain.

The CDR3 is 13 amino acids. V shed 5 bases, J shed 6 bases, and the junction held 3 bases outside the gene matches. CDR1 SGHTA and CDR2 FQGTGA come from the germline V gene. Living in roughly 25 US areas, the participants were between 18 and 89 years of age. Participants' reported clinical history set cohort assignment. Exposed enrollees encountered a COVID-19 case at some point within 2 weeks before study entry. Sequencing used immunoSEQ multiplex PCR; TCRdb keeps in-frame clones, though not all of them. The sample lists some 320,000 clones, approximately 90% occurring once. This clonotype was sampled from a woman aged 30 to 39 who had been exposed to COVID-19. The chain links TRBV7-3 to TRBJ1-2; 10 bases are a match to TRBD1. Sequencing was performed on PBMCs or T cells enriched from blood (not recorded which). The CDR3 DNA follows: TGTGCCAGCAGCCCGGACAGGGGGGATGGCTACACCTTC. Translation gives CASSPDRGDGYTF.